The text below deals with one T cell receptor beta chain. Its antigen remains unknown. These data are taken from a study of cytomegalovirus exposure and HLA in healthy donors. The CDR3 sequence is 13 residues long. The germline gives CDR1 SEHNR, CDR2 FQNEAQ (reference sequence). The trim removed 3 bases at V and 6 bases at J, leaving 0 bases unmatched. Primers included in the PCR were 60 Vbeta and 13 Jbeta primers. Clones were read by immunoSEQ multiplex PCR, and TCRdb kept only the in-frame ones, dropping some. Seen here are over 70,000 clones, approximately 74% observed once, and the top ten hold about 22%. Broader study findings: Some V segments, including TRBV6-2 and TRBV6-3, were excluded as indistinguishable.

V usage is TRBV7-9 and J usage is TRBJ2-2; 8 nucleotides line up with TRBD2. Sequencing was done on a sample of PBMCs. The origin of this receptor is a man younger than 40 in good health and CMV-seropositive. As DNA, the CDR3 is TGTGCCAGCAGCTTCGGGGGGGCCGGGGAGCTGTTTTTT. It yields the protein CASSFGGAGELFF.